Listed below are T cell receptor beta chains from one sample, sequenced in a study of cytomegalovirus exposure and HLA in healthy donors. Repertoires were generated with immunoSEQ multiplex PCR, while TCRdb's copy carries only in-frame clones and drops some. The sample has fewer than 100,000 clones, about 75% seen once. The material sequenced was PBMCs. The source is a female donor in good health and CMV-seronegative. Each CDR3 is given with its conserved first and last residue. D genes are given only for firm matches. Size tells how often a clone was seen (once, few, many) or the class of an expanded clone, and some rows leave it out.

CDR3aa,CDR3nt,abundance,v_gene,d_gene,j_gene
CASSPGLGYNEQFF,TGTGCCAGTAGTCCGGGACTAGGCTACAATGAGCAGTTCTTC,NA,TRBV2,TRBD2,TRBJ2-1
CASSSRGTGVEKLFF,TGTGCCAGCAGTTCAAGGGGGACAGGGGTCGAAAAACTGTTTTTT,few,TRBV2,TRBD1,TRBJ1-4
CASYAGSSGNTIYF,TGTGCCAGCTATGCAGGGTCATCTGGAAACACCATATATTTT,NA,TRBV28,NA,TRBJ1-3
CASSIGDRGQETQYF,TGTGCCAGTAGTATTGGGGATCGGGGCCAAGAGACCCAGTACTTC,NA,TRBV19,NA,TRBJ2-5
CASSLGAGVGNQPQHF,TGTGCCAGCAGCTTAGGCGCCGGGGTTGGCAATCAGCCCCAGCATTTT,NA,TRBV7-2,NA,TRBJ1-5
CASRKAGGTEQYF,TGTGCCAGCCGCAAGGCGGGGGGTACTGAGCAGTACTTC,NA,TRBV6-5,TRBD2,TRBJ2-7
CASRYRNTEAFF,TGTGCCAGTAGGTACAGGAACACTGAAGCTTTCTTT,NA,TRBV19,NA,TRBJ1-1
CASSNFRVAGGQGSSYEQYF,TGTGCCAGCTCGAACTTCCGGGTTGCGGGGGGGCAAGGGAGCTCCTACGAGCAGTACTTC,NA,TRBV21-1,NA,TRBJ2-7
CSSSLGQGEAEAFF,TGTTCCAGCAGCTTGGGGCAGGGTGAGGCTGAAGCTTTCTTT,NA,TRBV7-9,NA,TRBJ1-1
CASSLTGRSTYEQYF,TGTGCCAGCAGCTTGACAGGGAGAAGTACCTACGAGCAGTACTTC,NA,TRBV5-6,NA,TRBJ2-7
CASSQTGETQYF,TGTGCCAGCAGTCAGACAGGGGAGACCCAGTACTTC,NA,TRBV6-6,TRBD1,TRBJ2-5
CASNGAYEQYF,TGTGCCAGCAACGGAGCCTACGAGCAGTACTTC,few,TRBV6-6,NA,TRBJ2-7
CASRPQGASTEAFF,TGTGCCAGCAGACCACAGGGGGCGAGCACTGAAGCTTTCTTT,NA,TRBV2,TRBD1,TRBJ1-1
CASSLDQGRPQHF,TGTGCCAGCAGCTTAGACCAGGGGCGGCCCCAGCATTTT,NA,TRBV7-8,NA,TRBJ1-5
CASSQEAGYNEQFF,TGTGCCAGCAGCCAAGAGGCGGGTTACAATGAGCAGTTCTTC,NA,TRBV14,NA,TRBJ2-1
CASSEFDRDSDTQYF,TGTGCCAGCAGTGAATTTGACAGGGACTCAGATACGCAGTATTTT,NA,TRBV6-1,NA,TRBJ2-3
CASSSAGQGNSPLHF,TGTGCCAGCAGTTCGGCCGGACAGGGTAATTCACCCCTCCACTTT,NA,TRBV27,TRBD1,TRBJ1-6
CASSLFSTGSTDTQYF,TGTGCCAGCAGCCTTTTCTCGACGGGGAGCACAGATACGCAGTATTTT,NA,TRBV7-9,NA,TRBJ2-3
CSVELGANVLTF,TGCAGCGTTGAACTTGGGGCCAACGTCCTGACTTTC,few,TRBV29-1,NA,TRBJ2-6
CASTEGTGPYEQYF,TGTGCCAGCACCGAAGGGACAGGGCCCTACGAGCAGTACTTC,NA,TRBV6-5,TRBD1,TRBJ2-7
CASSQHLDSLGQETQYF,TGCGCCAGCAGCCAACATCTAGACAGTCTTGGACAAGAGACCCAGTACTTC,NA,TRBV4-3,NA,TRBJ2-5
CASSPPGNANYGYTF,TGTGCCAGCTCACCACCTGGCAACGCAAACTATGGCTACACCTTC,NA,TRBV18,NA,TRBJ1-2
CASSEGLAGWINTGELFF,TGTGCCAGCAGTGAAGGTCTAGCGGGGTGGATTAACACCGGGGAGCTGTTTTTT,NA,TRBV2,TRBD2,TRBJ2-2
CASAILGYNTEAFF,TGTGCCAGCGCGATCCTGGGCTACAACACTGAAGCTTTCTTT,NA,TRBV6-6,NA,TRBJ1-1
CASSLDLGVNEKLFF,TGTGCCAGCTCACTTGACCTAGGGGTGAATGAAAAACTGTTTTTT,NA,TRBV18,NA,TRBJ1-4
CASGPRDQETQYF,TGTGCCAGCGGGCCGCGGGACCAAGAGACCCAGTACTTC,NA,TRBV5-4,NA,TRBJ2-5
CASSLSPAVYEQYF,TGTGCCAGCAGTTTATCACCAGCGGTCTACGAGCAGTACTTC,few,TRBV27,NA,TRBJ2-7
CASSQDGDRGSQPQHF,TGTGCCAGCAGCCAAGATGGCGACAGGGGGAGTCAGCCCCAGCATTTT,NA,TRBV4-2,TRBD1,TRBJ1-5
CASSSLTAFTSGGMGETQYF,TGTGCCAGCAGTTCCCTCACCGCCTTCACTAGCGGGGGGATGGGGGAGACCCAGTACTTC,few,TRBV28,TRBD2,TRBJ2-5
CASSQPGKWGNNEQFF,TGCGCCAGCAGTCAACCCGGGAAATGGGGAAACAATGAGCAGTTCTTC,once,TRBV23-1,NA,TRBJ2-1
CASRDRLSGNTIYF,TGTGCCAGCAGAGACAGGCTCTCTGGAAACACCATATATTTT,NA,TRBV25-1,NA,TRBJ1-3
CASSPVKNTEAFF,TGTGCCAGCTCACCAGTCAAGAACACTGAAGCTTTCTTT,NA,TRBV18,NA,TRBJ1-1
CAWSYSNQPQHF,TGTGCCTGGAGTTATAGCAATCAGCCCCAGCATTTT,few,TRBV30,NA,TRBJ1-5
CAWKDRRNYGYTF,TGTGCCTGGAAGGACAGGAGAAACTATGGCTACACCTTC,NA,TRBV30,TRBD1,TRBJ1-2
CASSKGLDGDTQYF,TGTGCCAGCAGCAAGGGACTAGACGGAGATACGCAGTATTTT,NA,TRBV5-4,TRBD2,TRBJ2-3
CAISEPQDRTSPYNEQFF,TGTGCCATCAGTGAGCCTCAGGATAGGACTAGTCCCTACAATGAGCAGTTCTTC,NA,TRBV10-3,TRBD2,TRBJ2-1
CASSQETGVMYGYTF,TGCGCCAGCAGCCAAGAGACAGGGGTTATGTACGGCTACACCTTC,medium-sized,TRBV4-3,TRBD1,TRBJ1-2
CATSSGTGSGRGDYEQYF,TGTGCCACCAGCTCCGGGACAGGGTCGGGGCGGGGAGACTACGAGCAGTACTTC,NA,TRBV5-6,TRBD1,TRBJ2-7
CASSGTGGRYGYTF,TGTGCCAGCAGCGGGACAGGGGGGAGATATGGCTACACCTTC,NA,TRBV6-5,TRBD1,TRBJ1-2
CASSEGSGNTIYF,TGCGCCAGCAGCGAGGGCTCTGGAAACACCATATATTTT,NA,TRBV5-1,NA,TRBJ1-3
CASSPGGLAGGSIF,TGTGCCAGTAGTCCAGGGGGGCTAGCGGGTGGTAGTATCTTC,NA,TRBV19,NA,TRBJ2-1
CASSQDLGSPEAFF,TGTGCCAGCAGCCAAGATCTGGGCAGCCCTGAAGCTTTCTTT,few,TRBV14,NA,TRBJ1-1
CASSDLGALGTPLHF,TGTGCCAGCAGTGATTTGGGAGCCCTCGGGACACCCCTCCACTTT,NA,TRBV2,NA,TRBJ1-6
CAIRAAGTGGHYTF,TGTGCCATACGGGCCGCCGGGACAGGGGGGCATTACACCTTC,NA,TRBV6-5,TRBD1,TRBJ1-2
CASSTVGATTGGYTF,TGTGCCAGCAGCACAGTGGGGGCTACAACGGGTGGCTACACCTTC,once,TRBV9,NA,TRBJ1-2